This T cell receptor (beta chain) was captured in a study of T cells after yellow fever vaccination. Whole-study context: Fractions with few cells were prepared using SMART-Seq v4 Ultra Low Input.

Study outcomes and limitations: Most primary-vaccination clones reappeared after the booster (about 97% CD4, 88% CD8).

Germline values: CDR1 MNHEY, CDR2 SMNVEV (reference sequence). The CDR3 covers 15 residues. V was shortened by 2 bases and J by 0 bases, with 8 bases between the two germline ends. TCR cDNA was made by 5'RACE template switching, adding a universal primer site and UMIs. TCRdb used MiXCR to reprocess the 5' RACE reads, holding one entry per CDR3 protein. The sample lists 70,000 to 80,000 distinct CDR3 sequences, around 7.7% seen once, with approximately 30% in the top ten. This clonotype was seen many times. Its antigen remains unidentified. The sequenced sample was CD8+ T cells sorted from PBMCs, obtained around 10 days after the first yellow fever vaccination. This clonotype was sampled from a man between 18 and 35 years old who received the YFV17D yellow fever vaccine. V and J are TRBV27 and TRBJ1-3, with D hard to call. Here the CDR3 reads CASSLRGPSGNTIYF. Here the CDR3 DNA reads TGTGCCAGCAGTTTACGCGGCCCCTCTGGAAACACCATATATTTT.